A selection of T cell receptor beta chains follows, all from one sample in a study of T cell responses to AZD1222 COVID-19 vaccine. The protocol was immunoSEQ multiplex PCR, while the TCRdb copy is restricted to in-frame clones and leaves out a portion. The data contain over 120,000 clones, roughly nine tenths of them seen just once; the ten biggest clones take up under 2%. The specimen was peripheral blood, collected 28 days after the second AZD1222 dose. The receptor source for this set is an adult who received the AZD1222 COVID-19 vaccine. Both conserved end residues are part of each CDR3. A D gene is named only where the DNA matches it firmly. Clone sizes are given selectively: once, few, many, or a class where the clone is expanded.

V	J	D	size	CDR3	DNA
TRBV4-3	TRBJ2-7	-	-	CASSLSLSISYEQYF	TGCGCCAGCAGCCTTAGTCTCAGCATCTCCTACGAGCAGTACTTC
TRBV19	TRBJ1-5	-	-	CASSIDPGAGRGGSNQPQHF	TGTGCCAGTAGTATAGACCCCGGAGCTGGACGGGGGGGAAGCAATCAGCCCCAGCATTTT
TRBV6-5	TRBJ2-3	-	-	CASSYFRAEATDTQYF	TGTGCCAGCAGTTATTTCCGAGCAGAAGCGACAGATACGCAGTATTTT
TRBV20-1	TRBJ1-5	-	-	CSASYASNQPQHF	TGCAGTGCTAGTTATGCTAGCAATCAGCCCCAGCATTTT
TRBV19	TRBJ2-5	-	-	CASTPGARRRETQYF	TGTGCCAGTACCCCCGGGGCCCGAAGGCGAGAGACCCAGTACTTC
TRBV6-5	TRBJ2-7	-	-	CASGGAYEQYF	TGTGCCAGCGGAGGGGCCTACGAGCAGTACTTC
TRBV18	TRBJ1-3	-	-	CASSPGTASGNTIYF	TGTGCCAGCTCACCAGGGACGGCCTCTGGAAACACCATATATTTT
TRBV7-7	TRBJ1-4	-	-	CASSPQQGTNEKLFF	TGTGCCAGCAGCCCCCAACAGGGAACTAATGAAAAACTGTTTTTT
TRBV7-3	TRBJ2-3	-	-	CASSLEGGLGADTQYF	TGTGCCAGCAGCTTAGAGGGGGGGCTAGGTGCAGATACGCAGTATTTT
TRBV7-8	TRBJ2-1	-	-	CASSLYGVYNEQFF	TGTGCCAGCAGCTTGTATGGAGTATACAATGAGCAGTTCTTC
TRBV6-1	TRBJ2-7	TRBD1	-	CASSGYRDRARYEQYF	TGTGCCAGCAGTGGTTACCGGGACAGGGCCAGGTACGAGCAGTACTTC
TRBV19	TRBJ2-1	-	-	CASSIGSGPYNEQFF	TGTGCCAGTAGTATTGGAAGCGGCCCATACAATGAGCAGTTCTTC
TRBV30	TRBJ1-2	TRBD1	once	CAWRGQGINHGYTF	TGTGCCTGGAGGGGACAGGGGATTAATCATGGCTACACCTTC
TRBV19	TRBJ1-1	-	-	CASSIGPGTEAFF	TGTGCCAGTAGTATAGGCCCGGGAACTGAAGCTTTCTTT
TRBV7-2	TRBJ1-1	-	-	CASSLGMRGTEAFF	TGTGCCAGCAGCTTAGGTATGCGGGGCACTGAAGCTTTCTTT
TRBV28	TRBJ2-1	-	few	CASSPYRGEQFF	TGTGCCAGCAGCCCCTATAGGGGTGAGCAGTTCTTC
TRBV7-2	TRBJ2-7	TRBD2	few	CASSRTVTSGEQYF	TGTGCCAGCAGCCGGACGGTCACTAGCGGCGAGCAGTACTTC
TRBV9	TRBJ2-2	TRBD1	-	CASSVGQGATGELFF	TGTGCCAGCAGCGTAGGACAGGGGGCGACCGGGGAGCTGTTTTTT
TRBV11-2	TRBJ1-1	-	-	CASSLGGLGGAFF	TGTGCCAGCAGCCTGGGGGGGCTCGGTGGGGCTTTCTTT
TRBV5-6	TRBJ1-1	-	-	CASSFIAAEAFF	TGTGCCAGCAGCTTTATAGCCGCTGAAGCTTTCTTT
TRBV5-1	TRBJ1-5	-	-	CASSFGGESNQPQHF	TGCGCCAGCAGCTTTGGGGGGGAAAGCAATCAGCCCCAGCATTTT
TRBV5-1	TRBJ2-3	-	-	CASSLGGGTSSTDTQYF	TGCGCCAGCAGCTTGGGTGGCGGTACATCTAGCACAGATACGCAGTATTTT
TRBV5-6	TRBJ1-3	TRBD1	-	CASRRGQGSGNTIYF	TGTGCCAGCAGACGTGGACAGGGCTCTGGAAACACCATATATTTT
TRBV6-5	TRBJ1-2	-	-	CASSYSPYRSYGYTF	TGTGCCAGCAGTTACTCCCCATACCGAAGCTATGGCTACACCTTC
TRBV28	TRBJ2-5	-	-	CASRRQGGQETQYF	TGTGCCAGCAGACGACAGGGAGGCCAAGAGACCCAGTACTTC
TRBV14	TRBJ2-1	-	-	CASSQGEHYYNGQFF	TGTGCCAGCAGCCAGGGGGAACACTATTACAATGGGCAGTTCTTC
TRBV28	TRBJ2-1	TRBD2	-	CASSPSSGRVYNEQFF	TGTGCCAGCAGTCCGTCAAGCGGGAGGGTTTACAATGAGCAGTTCTTC
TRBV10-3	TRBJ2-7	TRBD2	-	CAIRGTNYYEQYF	TGTGCCATCAGGGGGACTAACTACTACGAGCAGTACTTC
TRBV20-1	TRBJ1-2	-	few	CSARPFGGYTF	TGCAGTGCTAGACCGTTCGGAGGCTACACCTTC
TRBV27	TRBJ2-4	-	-	CASSRIDSQNIQYF	TGTGCCAGCAGTCGTATAGACAGCCAAAACATTCAGTACTTC